A selection of T cell receptor beta chains follows, all from one sample in a study of response to subunit inactivated influenza vaccine. TCRdb analysed the RT-PCR reads with MiXCR anew, one entry per CDR3 protein. The sample includes about 540,000 distinct CDR3 sequences, approximately 22% of them seen just once. The same sample was also used in a study of T cells expressing NK-cell markers.

The source was CD4+ T cells sorted from PBMCs, collected 11 to 12 days after vaccination. Receptors were obtained from a man aged 50-59 years who received an inactivated influenza vaccine. Each CDR3 is given with its conserved first and last residue. The order of the fields is D gene, V gene, clone size, J gene, CDR3 protein, CDR3 DNA. A D gene is named only where the DNA matches it firmly. Clone size, where shown, is once, few, many, or a class for clones that have expanded.

.,TRBV2,.,TRBJ1-2,CASSGAGVVYGYTF,TGTGCCAGCAGTGGTGCTGGGGTGGTCTATGGCTACACCTTC
TRBD1,TRBV20-1,few,TRBJ1-2,CSARGGDYGYTF,TGCAGTGCGAGAGGGGGCGACTATGGCTACACCTTC
TRBD2,TRBV3-1,.,TRBJ2-3,CASSQDYGGGAVADTQYF,TGTGCCAGCAGCCAAGATTACGGCGGGGGGGCAGTCGCAGATACGCAGTATTTT
TRBD2,TRBV20-1,.,TRBJ2-7,CSARPSGSYEQYF,TGCAGTGCTAGGCCTAGCGGGAGTTACGAGCAGTACTTC
.,TRBV9,once,TRBJ1-1,CASSDTGPTEAFF,TGTGCCAGCAGCGATACAGGGCCCACTGAAGCTTTCTTT
TRBD2,TRBV12-3/TRBV12-4,few,TRBJ2-1,CASSLSTSDHEQFF,TGTGCCAGCAGTTTAAGTACTAGCGACCATGAGCAGTTCTTC
.,TRBV10-3,.,TRBJ2-3,CAISEEAWAGTDTQYF,TGTGCCATCAGTGAGGAGGCGTGGGCTGGCACAGATACGCAGTATTTT
TRBD1,TRBV12-3/TRBV12-4,.,TRBJ2-1,CASRTGTGSYNEQFF,TGTGCCAGCAGAACCGGGACAGGGTCCTACAATGAGCAGTTCTTC
TRBD2,TRBV29-1,.,TRBJ2-3,CSALPGLAGLVITDTQYF,TGCAGCGCTCTTCCAGGACTAGCGGGGCTAGTAATCACAGATACGCAGTATTTT
.,TRBV3-1,.,TRBJ2-5,CASSQGKGTQYF,TGTGCCAGCAGCCAGGGCAAGGGGACCCAGTACTTC
.,TRBV4-1,.,TRBJ1-1,CASSQDLTGEAFF,TGCGCCAGCAGCCAAGATCTGACAGGTGAAGCTTTCTTT
.,TRBV30,.,TRBJ2-7,CAWSFTVGYEQYF,TGTGCCTGGAGTTTTACAGTAGGCTACGAGCAGTACTTC
TRBD2,TRBV7-8,.,TRBJ2-1,CASSTRLAGLGEQFF,TGTGCCAGCAGCACCCGACTAGCGGGACTGGGTGAGCAGTTCTTC
TRBD2,TRBV29-1,few,TRBJ2-7,CSVVGTSGTYEQYF,TGCAGCGTAGTGGGGACTAGCGGCACCTACGAGCAGTACTTC
TRBD2,TRBV20-1,few,TRBJ2-7,CSARVGASGRIEQYF,TGCAGTGCTAGAGTGGGAGCTAGCGGGAGAATCGAGCAGTACTTC
TRBD2,TRBV28,.,TRBJ2-3,CASSSGTSGRYTDTQYF,TGTGCCAGCAGCTCTGGGACTAGCGGGAGATACACAGATACGCAGTATTTT
TRBD2,TRBV7-9,.,TRBJ2-1,CASSLTSGFYNEQFF,TGTGCCAGCAGCTTAACTAGCGGGTTTTACAATGAGCAGTTCTTC
TRBD2,TRBV5-1,.,TRBJ2-7,CASSLAIYYTSGGREQYF,TGCGCCAGCAGCTTGGCCATCTATTATACAAGCGGGGGCAGAGAGCAGTACTTC
.,TRBV29-1,few,TRBJ2-1,CSVGAGGGNEQFF,TGCAGCGTTGGAGCGGGCGGAGGGAATGAGCAGTTCTTC
TRBD1,TRBV29-1,.,TRBJ1-1,CSVDRTGMEAFF,TGCAGCGTCGATAGGACAGGGATGGAAGCTTTCTTT
.,TRBV11-3,.,TRBJ2-1,CASSRVDGEQFF,TGTGCCAGCAGCCGGGTCGACGGTGAGCAGTTCTTC
.,TRBV7-2,many,TRBJ2-7,CASSLWQFYEQYF,TGTGCCAGCAGCTTATGGCAGTTCTACGAGCAGTACTTC
TRBD2,TRBV9,few,TRBJ2-7,CASSDKAGSSYEQYF,TGTGCCAGCAGCGACAAAGCGGGGAGCTCCTACGAGCAGTACTTC
TRBD2,TRBV20-1,few,TRBJ2-7,CSADGASGGDSYEQYF,TGCAGTGCTGATGGGGCTAGCGGGGGGGATTCCTACGAGCAGTACTTC
.,TRBV7-2,few,TRBJ2-3,CASSLGGGLHHTQYF,TGTGCCAGCAGCTTAGGCGGGGGCCTACATCATACGCAGTATTTT
.,TRBV2,.,TRBJ2-3,CASILIFSTDTQYF,TGTGCCAGCATCCTAATTTTTAGCACAGATACGCAGTATTTT
.,TRBV12-5,.,TRBJ2-1,CASGLGANEQFF,TGTGCTAGTGGTTTGGGGGCTAATGAGCAGTTCTTC
.,TRBV7-9,few,TRBJ1-1,CASSLALSRLNIEAFF,TGTGCCAGCAGCTTAGCCCTTTCTAGGCTGAACATAGAAGCTTTCTTT
.,TRBV12-3/TRBV12-4,many,TRBJ1-2,CASSFSGDYGYTF,TGTGCCAGCAGCTTTTCGGGGGACTATGGCTACACCTTC
.,TRBV11-2,few,TRBJ2-1,CASSLVTYNEQFF,TGTGCCAGCAGCTTAGTGACATACAATGAGCAGTTCTTC
.,TRBV6-1,.,TRBJ2-2,CASSRDWANTGELFF,TGTGCCAGCAGTCGGGACTGGGCGAACACCGGGGAGCTGTTTTTT
TRBD1,TRBV12-3/TRBV12-4,few,TRBJ2-1,CASIKRAGGHEQFF,TGTGCCAGCATCAAAAGGGCAGGGGGTCATGAGCAGTTCTTC
.,TRBV19,.,TRBJ2-5,CASSMARQQETQYF,TGTGCCAGTAGTATGGCCCGGCAACAAGAGACCCAGTACTTC
TRBD2,TRBV18,.,TRBJ2-1,CASSPPTAGTYNEQFF,TGTGCCAGCTCACCACCGACAGCGGGAACCTACAATGAGCAGTTCTTC
.,TRBV28,.,TRBJ1-5,CASKLGTLNQPQHF,TGTGCCAGCAAGCTCGGAACACTCAATCAGCCCCAGCATTTT
TRBD1,TRBV4-3,few,TRBJ2-3,CASSQSQGADTQYF,TGCGCCAGCAGCCAGAGCCAGGGGGCAGATACGCAGTATTTT
.,TRBV6-2/TRBV6-3,.,TRBJ1-5,CASSYYSNQPQHF,TGTGCCAGCAGTTATTATAGCAATCAGCCCCAGCATTTT
TRBD1,TRBV28,.,TRBJ2-5,CASSWTGTGGSPQETQYF,TGTGCCAGCAGTTGGACCGGGACAGGGGGGTCCCCTCAAGAGACCCAGTACTTC
.,TRBV20-1,.,TRBJ2-7,CSARRTTSYEQYF,TGCAGTGCGAGAAGGACAACCTCCTACGAGCAGTACTTC
TRBD2,TRBV20-1,once,TRBJ2-2,CAWGGRALDTGELFF,TGCGCTTGGGGCGGGAGGGCCCTTGACACCGGGGAGCTGTTTTTT
.,TRBV20-1,.,TRBJ2-3,CSATAGSTDTQYF,TGCAGTGCCACCGCCGGTAGCACAGATACGCAGTATTTT